Each of the 31 T cell receptor beta chains below was sequenced from the same sample in a study of blood T cell repertoires in COVID-19. TCRdb keeps only in-frame clones here, not all; method: immunoSEQ multiplex PCR. The sample contains about 280,000 clones, 86% of which appear only once. Material for sequencing was peripheral blood. These receptors were taken from a man aged 35 to 55 with active or convalescent COVID-19.

The V call is TRBV9, the J call TRBJ2-1, with a weak D call TRBD1 (6 bases). Germline V gene lookup returns CDR1 SGDLS and CDR2 YYNGEE. The CDR3 covers 13 residues. Trimming shortened V by 4 bases and J by 6 bases, and 11 bases separated the two germline ends. The CDR3: CASSPRQANEQFF. DNA of the CDR3: TGTGCCAGCAGCCCCCGACAGGCCAATGAGCAGTTCTTC.

V gene TRBV2 combines with J gene TRBJ1-5; D is undetermined. Germline V gene sequence: CDR1 SNHLY, CDR2 FYNNEI. The CDR3 covers 14 residues. The V end was cut by 6 bases, the J end by 0 bases, with 9 bases between. This chain's CDR3 is CASRLQNSNQPQHF. In DNA form, the CDR3 reads TGTGCCAGCAGGCTCCAGAATAGCAATCAGCCCCAGCATTTT.

The chain is built from TRBV25-1 and TRBJ1-4; D perhaps matches TRBD1 (6 bases). CDR1 is MGHDK and CDR2 is SYGVNS in the germline V gene. The length of the CDR3 is 15 residues. V shed 4 bases and J shed 3 bases, with 12 bases lying between them. This CDR3 reads CASSARWGPNEKLFF. For the CDR3, the DNA is TGTGCCAGCAGTGCAAGGTGGGGGCCTAATGAAAAACTGTTTTTT.

The chain joins TRBV9 to TRBJ1-4, with D possibly matching TRBD1 (5 bases). V lost 0 bases and J lost 6, with 12 bases in between. The CDR3 runs 15 residues. The V gene's germline CDR1 is SGDLS and CDR2 YYNGEE. The CDR3 DNA follows: TGTGCCAGCAGCGTAGCTGCGGGGGGTCATGAAAAACTGTTTTTT. Protein sequence: CASSVAAGGHEKLFF.

This chain joins TRBV9 and TRBJ1-2; unclear D gene. The CDR3 contains 14 residues. Germline assignment: CDR1 SGDLS and CDR2 YYNGEE. Deletions cut 0 bases from V and 4 bases from J, with 10 bases between. The CDR3, as DNA: TGTGCCAGCAGCGTAGTCCCGGACTCCTATGGCTACACCTTC. Its protein is CASSVVPDSYGYTF.

The rearrangement joins TRBV6-5 to TRBJ2-5; TRBD2 matches 8 bases. V shed 2 bases and J 5 bases; nucleotides not matched to a gene: 10. CDR3 length: 16 residues. In germline, CDR1 is MNHEY, CDR2 SVGAGI. Here the CDR3 reads CASSYGVGGRMETQYF. Written as DNA, the CDR3 is TGTGCCAGCAGTTACGGGGTGGGCGGGAGGATGGAGACCCAGTACTTC.

In DNA form, the CDR3 reads TGTGCCAGCAGCCCGGAGATGGGTACTGAAGCTTTCTTT. This encodes CASSPEMGTEAFF. This rearrangement joins TRBV5-4 to TRBJ1-1, with D hard to call. CDR1 is SGHNT, CDR2 YYREEE, per germline (reference sequence). The CDR3 is 13 residues long. Trimming took 4 bases from V and 5 from J, leaving 12 bases between them. The full variable domain, rest sourced from reference TRBV5-4 and TRBJ1-1, is ETGVTQSPTHLIKTRGQQVTLRCSSQSGHNTVSWYQQALGQGPQFIFQYYREEENGRGNFPPRFSGLQFPNYSSELNVNALELDDSALYLCASSPEMGTEAFFGQGTRLTVV.

The chain recombines TRBV2 with TRBJ2-2; 10 bases agree with TRBD2. CDR1 and CDR2 from the germline V gene are SNHLY and FYNNEI. The CDR3 covers 13 residues. V lost 8 bases, J lost 6 bases, and 3 bases stayed unmatched. As DNA, the CDR3 is TGTGCCAGCGGGGGACTAGCGCCCGGGGAGCTGTTTTTT. The encoded protein is CASGGLAPGELFF.

This rearrangement joins TRBV5-6 to TRBJ2-2; D is ambiguous. This CDR3 is built from 13 residues. The V end was cut by 4 bases, the J end by 1 base, with 5 bases between. In germline, CDR1 is SGHDT, CDR2 YYEEEE. CDR3 DNA sequence: TGTGCCAGCAGCCCGGTGAACACCGGGGAGCTGTTTTTT. Its translation is CASSPVNTGELFF.

This clone has only one observation. The rearrangement joins TRBV21-1 to TRBJ2-4; the DNA was not compared with TRBD2, the D call given in the table. TRBV21-1 is shown as a pseudogene. This CDR3 is built from 19 residues. CDR3 sequence (DNA): TGTGCCAGCAGCAAAACAGACAGACTAGCGGGAGCCCTCAAAAACATTCAGTACTTC. This sequence encodes CASSKTDRLAGALKNIQYF.

The V gene is TRBV18, the J gene TRBJ2-3; 8 nucleotides match TRBD2. After removal of 0 bases from V and 2 bases from J, the junction contained 7 bases not matched to a gene. CDR3 length: 17 amino acids. CDR1 is KGHSH, CDR2 LQKENI, per germline. The CDR3 is CASSPPVLAGNTDTQYF. The CDR3 DNA follows: TGTGCCAGCTCACCACCTGTCCTAGCGGGCAACACAGATACGCAGTATTTT. Full variable domain (rest looked up from reference TRBV18 and TRBJ2-3): NAGVMQNPRHLVRRRGQEARLRCSPMKGHSHVYWYRQLPEEGLKFMVYLQKENIIDESGMPKERFSAEFPKEGPSILRIQQVVRGDSAAYFCASSPPVLAGNTDTQYFGPGTRLTVL.

CDR3 amino acids: CASSLEGARTNEKLFF. In nucleotides, the CDR3 is TGTGCCAGCAGCTTGGAGGGGGCGCGAACTAATGAAAAACTGTTTTTT. The chain couples TRBV5-6 to TRBJ1-4; the match to TRBD1 covers 7 bases. The CDR3 contains 16 residues. CDR1 is SGHDT, CDR2 YYEEEE, per germline. The trim removed 0 bases at V and 1 base at J, leaving 3 bases unmatched.

About this clone: The sample contains more than one DNA sequence encoding this CDR3. The gene calls are TRBV11-2 and TRBJ2-7; TRBD2 aligns across 7 bases. The V gene's germline CDR1 is SGHAT and CDR2 FQNNGV. Trimming took 5 bases from V and 4 from J; bases not matched to a gene: 2. This CDR3 region has 12 residues. Here the CDR3 DNA reads TGTGCCAGCAGCGGGGAGGGATACGAGCAGTACTTC. It specifies CASSGEGYEQYF.

A note on this clone: A read error may produce the germline difference seen at one junction end. The J gene is TRBJ2-7, the V gene TRBV30; D is possibly TRBD2 (7 bases). The length of the CDR3 is 13 residues. Germline V lookup: CDR1 GTSNPN, CDR2 SVGIG (reference sequence). In nucleotides, the CDR3 is TGTGCCCGGAGCGGGGCTGGGGGCGACGAGCAGTACTTC. As protein: CARSGAGGDEQYF.

The chain recombines TRBV29-1 with TRBJ1-4; 7 positions agree with TRBD1. Germline V gene data show CDR1 as SQVTM and CDR2 as ANQGSEA. The CDR3 runs to 14 residues. Germline trimming cut 4 bases from V and 0 bases from J; bases unmatched to any gene: 2. The CDR3 protein is CSVGQGATNEKLFF. The CDR3 DNA reads as TGCAGCGTTGGACAGGGAGCAACTAATGAAAAACTGTTTTTT. The entire variable domain, with the rest obtained from reference TRBV29-1 and TRBJ1-4, is as follows: SAVISQKPSRDICQRGTSLTIQCQVDSQVTMMFWYRQQPGQSLTLIATANQGSEATYESGFVIDKFPISRPNLTFSTLTVSNMSPEDSSIYLCSVGQGATNEKLFFGSGTQLSVL.

The rearrangement uses TRBV5-1 and TRBJ2-3, with D tentatively TRBD2 (5 bases). CDR1 is SGHRS and CDR2 is YFSETQ in the germline V gene. V lost 2 bases, J lost 2 bases, and 12 bases lay in between. This CDR3 comprises 15 residues. The chain's CDR3 is CASSFLATDTDTQYF. The CDR3 DNA is TGCGCCAGCAGCTTTTTAGCGACCGACACAGATACGCAGTATTTT.

The chain joins TRBV25-1 to TRBJ2-5, with a weak D call TRBD2 (5 bases). The CDR3 is 15 amino acids. Looked up from germline, CDR1 is MGHDK and CDR2 is SYGVNS. V was trimmed by 3 bases and J by 2 bases, leaving 13 bases between them. CDR3 DNA: TGTGCCAGCAGTGAGGGCAGGAGGCATCAAGAGACCCAGTACTTC. Encoded protein: CASSEGRRHQETQYF. Supplemented by reference TRBV25-1 and TRBJ2-5, the full variable domain reads EADIYQTPRYLVIGTGKKITLECSQTMGHDKMYWYQQDPGMELHLIHYSYGVNSTEKGDLSSESTVSRIRTEHFPLTLESARPSHTSQYLCASSEGRRHQETQYFGPGTRLLVL.

This rearrangement joins TRBV6-5 to TRBJ2-3; TRBD2 might be the D (6 bases). Germline lookup yields CDR1 MNHEY and CDR2 SVGAGI. The length of the CDR3 is 15 residues. V lost 5 bases to trimming and J lost 2 bases, with 14 bases between them. This CDR3 reads CASSTAGQNTDTQYF. CDR3 in DNA: TGTGCCAGCAGTACAGCGGGCCAGAACACAGATACGCAGTATTTT.

The chain combines TRBV3-1 (or the pseudogene TRBV3-2) with TRBJ2-1, with D unclear. The CDR3 length is 12 residues. Germline V gene lookup returns CDR1 LGHDT and CDR2 YNNKEL (reference sequence). V was pared by 3 bases and J by 5 bases, with 5 bases between. CDR3 residues: CASSHSNNEQFF. As DNA, the CDR3 is TGTGCCAGCAGCCATTCCAACAATGAGCAGTTCTTC.

The V and J genes are TRBV5-1 and TRBJ2-2; D not resolved. Germline CDR1 is SGHRS and CDR2 is YFSETQ. V lost 4 bases and J 5 bases, leaving 3 bases between the germline ends. The CDR3 loop spans 11 amino acids. Here the CDR3 DNA reads TGCGCCAGCAGCCAAACCGGGGAGCTGTTTTTT. As protein: CASSQTGELFF.

Comments on this clone: Germline and junction disagree at one end, which may indicate a read error. This chain links TRBV7-7 with TRBJ2-5, with 12 bases matching TRBD2. The CDR3 is made up of 15 amino acids. Germline V gives CDR1 SSHAT, CDR2 FNYEAQ (reference sequence). The CDR3 loop is CASSPLAGGMKTQYF. The CDR3 bases are TGTGCTAGCAGCCCCCTAGCGGGAGGGATGAAGACCCAGTACTTC.

The V call is TRBV2, the J call TRBJ2-2, with unresolved D. Germline V gene sequence: CDR1 SNHLY, CDR2 FYNNEI. CDR3 length: 13 residues. Trimming removed 6 bases at V and 5 bases at J, with 10 bases between. CDR3 in DNA: TGTGCCAGCAGCGCGGTGCTAACCGGGGAGCTGTTTTTT. Its translation is CASSAVLTGELFF.

This clone was counted only a few times. The chain couples TRBV28 to TRBJ1-1; maybe TRBD1 (6 bases). V lost 1 base and J lost 4, with 16 bases in between. Germline V lookup: CDR1 MDHEN, CDR2 SYDVKM. This CDR3 has 16 amino acids. The CDR3 coding sequence is TGTGCCAGCAGTTTATCAGGGTTGGGGGCCCCCACTGAAGCTTTCTTT. This translates into CASSLSGLGAPTEAFF.

The chain carries TRBV12-5 and TRBJ1-2, with 8 bases aligning to TRBD1. Trimming removed 6 bases from V and 7 bases from J; junction bases left unmatched: 10. The V gene's germline CDR1 is LGHNT and CDR2 FRNRAP. The CDR3 contains 14 residues. The CDR3 nucleotides are TGTGCTAGTGGCCCACAGGGGGTTCAGTCTGGCTACACCTTC. Amino acid sequence: CASGPQGVQSGYTF.

The chain couples TRBV28 to TRBJ1-1; TRBD1 matches 7 bases. Germline V CDR1 and CDR2: MDHEN, SYDVKM. There are 15 residues in the CDR3. Trimming at V came to 5 bases and at J to 1 base, leaving 7 bases not matched to a gene. This chain's CDR3 is CASSLTGTANTEAFF. As DNA, the CDR3 is TGTGCCAGCAGTCTGACCGGGACAGCGAACACTGAAGCTTTCTTT.

CDR3 in DNA: TGTGCCAGTAGTATATTCGCGGGATCGAACACCGGGGAGCTGTTTTTT. This codes for CASSIFAGSNTGELFF. V gene TRBV19 combines with J gene TRBJ2-2; tentative D call: TRBD2 (6 bases). In germline, CDR1 is LNHDA, CDR2 SQIVND (reference sequence). V lost 2 bases to trimming and J lost 0 bases, with 10 bases between them. The CDR3 is made up of 16 amino acids.

This clone was seen just once. The chain uses TRBV7-2 and TRBJ2-4; D gene unclear. From germline, CDR1 is SGHTA and CDR2 FQGNSA. This CDR3 spans 14 amino acids. V was pared by 0 bases and J by 4 bases, with 7 bases between. CDR3 region: CASSLAASKNIQYF. The DNA for the CDR3 is TGTGCCAGCAGCTTAGCGGCCAGTAAAAACATTCAGTACTTC.

The chain recombines TRBV7-9 with TRBJ2-2; perhaps TRBD2 as D (5 bases). CDR1 and CDR2 (germline): SEHNR, FQNEAQ (reference sequence). The V gene lost 3 bases and the J gene lost 1 base, with 12 bases spanning the gap. The length of the CDR3 is 16 residues. CDR3 nucleotide sequence: TGTGCCAGCAGCTTTAGGCAGACTAAGAACACCGGGGAGCTGTTTTTT. Its protein product is CASSFRQTKNTGELFF.

The chain couples TRBV13 to TRBJ2-5; TRBD2 is a possible D gene (6 bases). The V gene's germline CDR1 is PRHDT and CDR2 FYEKMQ (reference sequence). Trimming pared 0 bases from V and 2 bases from J, leaving 7 bases between. The CDR3 has 14 amino acids. CDR3 DNA sequence: TGTGCCAGCAGCTTAGGCCGGGGGCAAGAGACCCAGTACTTC. It specifies CASSLGRGQETQYF. Based on the CDR3 plus reference TRBV13 and TRBJ2-5, the full variable domain is AAGVIQSPRHLIKEKRETATLKCYPIPRHDTVYWYQQGPGQDPQFLISFYEKMQSDKGSIPDRFSAQQFSDYHSELNMSSLELGDSALYFCASSLGRGQETQYFGPGTRLLVL.

This clone was counted between two and nine times. The rearrangement links TRBV30 to TRBJ2-5, with 9 positions matching TRBD1. The CDR3 runs to 13 residues. With V trimmed by 7 bases and J by 4 bases, 7 bases remained unmatched. Germline CDR1 GTSNPN, CDR2 SVGIG (reference sequence). DNA of the CDR3: TGTGCCTCTTGGACAGGGGCGGGAGAGACCCAGTACTTC. This sequence encodes CASWTGAGETQYF.

This chain connects TRBV18 to TRBJ2-6; 9 bases are a match to TRBD2. V shed 5 bases and J 0 bases; nucleotides not matched to a gene: 2. The CDR3 totals 16 residues. Germline CDR1 reads KGHSH; CDR2 reads LQKENI. In DNA, the CDR3 is TGTGCCAGCTCAGCGGGGGGGATCTCTGGGGCCAACGTCCTGACTTTC. Translated: CASSAGGISGANVLTF.